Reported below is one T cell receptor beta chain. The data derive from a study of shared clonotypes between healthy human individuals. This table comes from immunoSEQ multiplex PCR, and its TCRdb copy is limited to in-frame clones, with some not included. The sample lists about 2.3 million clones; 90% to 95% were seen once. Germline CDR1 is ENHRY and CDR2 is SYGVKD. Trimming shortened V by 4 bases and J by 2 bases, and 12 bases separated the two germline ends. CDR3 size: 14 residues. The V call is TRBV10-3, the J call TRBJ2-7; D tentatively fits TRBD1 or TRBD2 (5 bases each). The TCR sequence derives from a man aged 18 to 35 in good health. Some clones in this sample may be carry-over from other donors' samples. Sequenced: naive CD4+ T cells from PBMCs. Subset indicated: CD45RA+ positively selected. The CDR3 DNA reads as TGTGCCATCAGTGTCGGGACGGCCGCCTACGAGCAGTACTTC. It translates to CAISVGTAAYEQYF.